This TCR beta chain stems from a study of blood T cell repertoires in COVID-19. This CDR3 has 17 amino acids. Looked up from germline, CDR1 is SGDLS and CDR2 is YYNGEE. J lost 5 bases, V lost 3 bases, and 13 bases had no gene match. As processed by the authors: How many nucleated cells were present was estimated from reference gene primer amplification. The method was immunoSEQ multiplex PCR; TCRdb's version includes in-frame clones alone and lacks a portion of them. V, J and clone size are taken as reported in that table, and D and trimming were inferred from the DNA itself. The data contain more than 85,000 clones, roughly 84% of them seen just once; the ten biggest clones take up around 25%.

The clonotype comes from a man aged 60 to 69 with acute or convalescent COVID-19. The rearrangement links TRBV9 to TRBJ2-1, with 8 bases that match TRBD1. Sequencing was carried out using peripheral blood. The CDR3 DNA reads TGTGCCAGCAGCGACCCACACGACAGGGGCCTAGACAATGAGCAGTTCTTC. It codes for CASSDPHDRGLDNEQFF.